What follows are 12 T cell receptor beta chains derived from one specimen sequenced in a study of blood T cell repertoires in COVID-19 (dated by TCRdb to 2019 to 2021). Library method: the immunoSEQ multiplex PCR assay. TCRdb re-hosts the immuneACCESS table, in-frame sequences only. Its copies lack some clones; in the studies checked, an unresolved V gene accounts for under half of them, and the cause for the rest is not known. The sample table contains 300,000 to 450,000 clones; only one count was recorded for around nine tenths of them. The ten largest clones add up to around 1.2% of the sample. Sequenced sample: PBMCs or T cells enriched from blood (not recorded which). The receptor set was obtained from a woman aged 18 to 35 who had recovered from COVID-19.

The CDR3 spells CASSLIGPDSPLHF. CDR3 coding DNA: TGCGCCAGCAGCTTGATTGGGCCGGATTCACCCCTCCACTTT. The V gene is TRBV5-1, the J gene TRBJ1-6; D is undetermined. Germline lookup yields CDR1 SGHRS and CDR2 YFSETQ. Trimming removed 1 base from V and 8 bases from J, with 10 bases in between. The CDR3 extends over 14 amino acids.

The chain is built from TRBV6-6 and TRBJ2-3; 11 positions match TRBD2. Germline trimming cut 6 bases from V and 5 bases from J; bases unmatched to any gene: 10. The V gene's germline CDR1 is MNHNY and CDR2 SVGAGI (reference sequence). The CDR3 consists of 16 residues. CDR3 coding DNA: TGTGCCAGCAGCCCTCCTCTAGCGGGGGGTCAAGATACGCAGTATTTT. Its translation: CASSPPLAGGQDTQYF.

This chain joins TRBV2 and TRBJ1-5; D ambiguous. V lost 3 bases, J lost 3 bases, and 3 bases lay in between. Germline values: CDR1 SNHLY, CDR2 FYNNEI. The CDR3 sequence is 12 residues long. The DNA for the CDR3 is TGTGCCAGCAGTGACAACAATCAGCCCCAGCATTTT. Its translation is CASSDNNQPQHF.

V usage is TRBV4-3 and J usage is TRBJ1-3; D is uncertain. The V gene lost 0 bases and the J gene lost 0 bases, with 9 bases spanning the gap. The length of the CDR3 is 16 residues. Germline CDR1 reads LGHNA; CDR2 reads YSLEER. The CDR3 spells CASSQDLRVSGNTIYF. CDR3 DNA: TGCGCCAGCAGCCAAGATCTTCGCGTCTCTGGAAACACCATATATTTT.

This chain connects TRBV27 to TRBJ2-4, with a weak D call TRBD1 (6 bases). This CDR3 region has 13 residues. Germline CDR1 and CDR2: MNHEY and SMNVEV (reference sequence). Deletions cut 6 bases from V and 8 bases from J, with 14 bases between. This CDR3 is CASRTGPADIQYF. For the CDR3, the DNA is TGTGCCAGCAGGACAGGCCCGGCGGACATTCAGTACTTC.

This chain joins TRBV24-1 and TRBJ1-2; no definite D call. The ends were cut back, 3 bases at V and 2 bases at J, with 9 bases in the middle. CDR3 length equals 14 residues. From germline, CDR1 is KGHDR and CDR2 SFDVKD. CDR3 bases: TGTGCCACCAGTGATCACCGGGTAAACTATGGCTACACCTTC. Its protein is CATSDHRVNYGYTF.

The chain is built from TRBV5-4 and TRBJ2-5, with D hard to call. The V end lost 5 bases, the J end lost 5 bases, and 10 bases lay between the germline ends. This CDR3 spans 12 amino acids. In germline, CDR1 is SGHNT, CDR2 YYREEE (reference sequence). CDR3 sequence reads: CASSFTGETQYF. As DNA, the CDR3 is TGTGCCAGCAGTTTCACCGGGGAGACCCAGTACTTC.

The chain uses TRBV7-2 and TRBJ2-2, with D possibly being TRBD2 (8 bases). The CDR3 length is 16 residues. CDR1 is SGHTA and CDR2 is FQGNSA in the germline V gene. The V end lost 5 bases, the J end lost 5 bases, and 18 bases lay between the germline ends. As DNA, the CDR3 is TGTGCCAGCAGCAACAGGGGCGGGGGGCCAACCGGGGAGCTGTTTTTT. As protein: CASSNRGGGPTGELFF.

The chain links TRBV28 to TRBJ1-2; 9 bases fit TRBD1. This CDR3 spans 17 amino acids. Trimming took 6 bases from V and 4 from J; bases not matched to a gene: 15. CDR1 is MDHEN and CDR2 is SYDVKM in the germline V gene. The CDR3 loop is CASRTAVPGQGFYGYTF. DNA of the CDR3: TGTGCCAGCAGAACCGCCGTCCCCGGACAGGGGTTCTATGGCTACACCTTC.

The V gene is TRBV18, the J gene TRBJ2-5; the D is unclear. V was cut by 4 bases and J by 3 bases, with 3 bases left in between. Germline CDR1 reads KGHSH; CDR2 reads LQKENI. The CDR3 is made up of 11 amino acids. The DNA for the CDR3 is TGTGCCAGCTCACTCAAAGAGACCCAGTACTTC. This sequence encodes CASSLKETQYF.

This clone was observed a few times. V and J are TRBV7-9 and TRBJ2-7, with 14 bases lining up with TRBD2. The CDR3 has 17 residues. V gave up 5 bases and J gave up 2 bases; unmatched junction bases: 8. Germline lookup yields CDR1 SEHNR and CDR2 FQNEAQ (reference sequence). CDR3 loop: CASSPGTSGGTAYEQYF. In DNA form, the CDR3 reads TGTGCCAGCAGCCCAGGGACTAGCGGGGGAACAGCCTACGAGCAGTACTTC.

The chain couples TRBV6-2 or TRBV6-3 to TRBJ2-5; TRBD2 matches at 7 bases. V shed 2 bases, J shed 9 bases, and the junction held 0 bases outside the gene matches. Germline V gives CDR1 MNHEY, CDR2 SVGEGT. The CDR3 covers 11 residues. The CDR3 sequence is CASSYGGAQYF. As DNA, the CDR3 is TGTGCCAGCAGTTACGGGGGGGCCCAGTACTTC.